Below, 5 T cell receptor beta chains from the same sample are listed, as sequenced in a study of molecular identifiers for immune sequencing clone quantification. TCRdb re-called the PCR reads with MiXCR, one entry per CDR3 protein. The repertoire includes around 480,000 distinct CDR3 sequences, about a fifth of them detected once, and about 0.8% sits in the top ten. The sequencing input was naive CD8+ T cells from blood, with Jurkat cell RNA spiked in. This sample's subset: FACS-sorted CD8+CD4-CCR7+CD45RA+ naive T cells. The receptors were sampled from a human donor in good health. Some libraries in this study had Jurkat cell RNA spiked in.

This clonotype was observed a few times. The genes are TRBV30 and TRBJ2-5; D perhaps matches TRBD1 (6 bases). Germline V gives CDR1 GTSNPN, CDR2 SVGIG (reference sequence). Trimming cost V 3 bases and J 5 bases, with 13 bases left between them. The CDR3 covers 13 residues. For the CDR3, the DNA is TGTGCCTGGAGCGGGACGCAGGGGGAGACCCAGTACTTC. It translates to CAWSGTQGETQYF.

The table lists this clonotype with many counts. V and J are TRBV5-4 and TRBJ2-7; D call uncertain. This CDR3 is 12 amino acids long. Germline V gene data show CDR1 as SGHNT and CDR2 as YYREEE (reference sequence). Deletions cut 5 bases from V and 6 bases from J, with 12 bases between. The CDR3 here is CASSWVGSEQYF. In DNA form, the CDR3 reads TGTGCCAGCAGTTGGGTGGGGTCCGAGCAGTACTTC.

Worth noting for this clonotype: A much bigger clone sits one base away, suggesting this may be a read error. The V call is TRBV21-1, the J call TRBJ2-7; the table calls TRBD1, which could not be checked here. TRBV21-1 is a listed pseudogene. The CDR3 runs 15 residues. The CDR3 spells CASSKEAEHPREQYF. DNA of the CDR3: TGTGCCAGCAGCAAAGAGGCGGAGCACCCTCGGGAGCAGTACTTC.

In its sample, this clonotype was seen many times. J is TRBJ2-3 and V is TRBV23-1, with D uncertain. TRBV23-1 is marked as an open reading frame, function uncertain. The CDR3 spans 13 residues. V was clipped by 8 bases and J by 2 bases, with 11 bases between them. The DNA of the CDR3 is TGCGCCAGCCTACTCCAGCCCACAGATACGCAGTATTTT. Translated: CASLLQPTDTQYF.

The CDR3 DNA sequence: TGTGCCAGCAGTGAAGAGGCGGGACTTTTCTTTGCCTCCTACGAGCAGTACTTC. Amino acids: CASSEEAGLFFASYEQYF. The V and J genes are TRBV6-1 and TRBJ2-7; tentative D call: TRBD2 (6 bases). CDR3 length: 18 residues. Looked up from germline, CDR1 is MNHNS and CDR2 is SASEGT. V dropped 1 base and J dropped 0 bases, with 19 bases sitting between them.